This T cell receptor (beta chain) comes out of a study of cytomegalovirus exposure and HLA in healthy donors. Looking at the study overall: An early data release held 75 million to 100 million unique TCRs from HLA-typed donors.

Concerning this clone: Its antigen remains unidentified.

The study ran its PCR with 60 Vbeta and 13 Jbeta primers. Profiling relied on immunoSEQ multiplex PCR, and the TCRdb table lists in-frame clones only, not all of them. The sample records 95,000 to 150,000 clones, approximately 77% being singletons. Findings of the study overall: Follow-up analysis later connected one missense variant in DCLRE1C with trimming of TCR beta V- and J-genes.

Input material: PBMCs. This sequence originates from a man aged 18 to 29 in good health and CMV-seronegative.

The CDR3 DNA sequence: TGTGCCAGCAGTATCAGGGGTCCCGGGGAGCTGTTTTTT. It specifies CASSIRGPGELFF. The V call is TRBV25-1, the J call TRBJ2-2; TRBD1 is a possible D gene (6 bases). V was shortened by 5 bases and J by 6 bases, with 10 bases between the two germline ends. The germline gives CDR1 MGHDK, CDR2 SYGVNS. This CDR3 is built from 13 residues.